This T cell receptor beta chain was identified in a study of blood T cell repertoires in COVID-19. The data were produced by immunoSEQ multiplex PCR, yet TCRdb's version contains in-frame clones alone and is incomplete. Counted here are about 200,000 clones, more than 75% occurring once; the ten biggest clones make up 5.5% to 7%. Germline CDR1 is SGHVS and CDR2 is FNYEAQ. After removal of 5 bases from V and 0 bases from J, the junction contained 7 bases not matched to a gene. This CDR3 contains 16 residues. V is TRBV7-6 and J is TRBJ1-3, with 7 nucleotides matching TRBD1. Material for sequencing was peripheral blood. The sequence came from a man aged 35 to 55 with active or convalescent COVID-19. CDR3 in amino acids: CASSRGTANSGNTIYF. CDR3 DNA sequence: TGTGCCAGCAGCCGCGGGACAGCGAACTCTGGAAACACCATATATTTT.